The T cell receptor (beta chain) described here comes from a study of cytomegalovirus exposure and HLA in healthy donors. Turning to the study itself: Earlier, 200 million or so T cells were analyzed, and 95 million to 140 million unique TCR beta sequences were found among them. The Caucasian-associated ancestry cluster contained about four fifths of the approximately 420 genotyped donors.

CDR1 is MNHEY, CDR2 SVGAGI, per germline. The CDR3 is 13 residues long. The V gene end was trimmed by 7 bases and the J gene end by 8 bases; junction bases not matched to a gene: 10. PCR amplification relied on 60 Vbeta primers (plus 13 Jbeta primers). Profiling relied on immunoSEQ multiplex PCR, and the TCRdb table lists in-frame clones only, not all of them. The repertoire has some 200,000 clones, around 76% of them found once; the top ten carry roughly 1.9%. The sequence was obtained from a woman in her twenties or thirties in good health and CMV-seropositive. This chain joins TRBV6-5 and TRBJ1-2; TRBD1 matches 7 bases. The sample taken for sequencing was PBMCs. As DNA, the CDR3 is TGTGCCAGCACTCAGAGACAGGGACAGGGCTACACCTTC. It translates to CASTQRQGQGYTF.